One sample yielded the 16 T cell receptor beta chains listed below, sequenced in a study of cytomegalovirus exposure and HLA in healthy donors. 60 Vbeta and 13 Jbeta primers were used in PCR. This table comes from immunoSEQ multiplex PCR, and its TCRdb copy is limited to in-frame clones, with some not included. Of around 200,000 clones listed, 84% are singletons. The sample consisted of PBMCs. All receptors come from a woman aged 45-60 years in good health and CMV-seropositive.

The chain employs TRBV7-4 and TRBJ2-7; 7 positions agree with TRBD2. Germline loops: CDR1 SGHVT, CDR2 SQSDAQ. CDR3 length equals 15 residues. The ends lost 1 base at V and 0 bases at J; junction bases unmatched: 3. The DNA of the CDR3 is TGTGCCAGCAGCTTAGAGCGGGGCGCCTCCTACGAGCAGTACTTC. This sequence encodes CASSLERGASYEQYF.

This rearrangement joins TRBV6-1 to TRBJ2-3; possibly TRBD1 for D (6 bases). There are 14 residues in the CDR3. Germline CDR1 is MNHNS and CDR2 is SASEGT. Trimming removed 7 bases from V and 3 bases from J, with 14 bases in between. The CDR3 nucleotides are TGTGCCAGCAAGCAAGGGGGTGGGACAGATACGCAGTATTTT. Translated: CASKQGGGTDTQYF.

The chain joins TRBV27 to TRBJ1-2, with D perhaps TRBD1 (5 bases). CDR3 length equals 13 residues. Per the germline V gene, CDR1 is MNHEY and CDR2 is SMNVEV (reference sequence). V lost 3 bases and J 2 bases, leaving 7 bases between the germline ends. CDR3 DNA: TGTGCCAGCAGTTTTGACAGAAACTATGGCTACACCTTC. This codes for CASSFDRNYGYTF.

V and J are TRBV19 and TRBJ1-5; 7 nucleotides line up with TRBD1. Germline V lookup: CDR1 LNHDA, CDR2 SQIVND (reference sequence). After removal of 9 bases from V and 4 bases from J, the junction contained 3 bases not matched to a gene. The CDR3 is made up of 12 amino acids. This chain's CDR3 is CASGDRNQPQHF. Written as DNA, the CDR3 is TGTGCCAGCGGGGACAGAAATCAGCCCCAGCATTTT. Complete variable domain (other parts from reference TRBV19 and TRBJ1-5): DGGITQSPKYLFRKEGQNVTLSCEQNLNHDAMYWYRQDPGQGLRLIYYSQIVNDFQKGDIAEGYSVSREKKESFPLTVTSAQKNPTAFYLCASGDRNQPQHFGDGTRLSIL.

The chain recombines TRBV5-1 with TRBJ1-5, with 8 bases matching TRBD1. The CDR3 has 15 amino acids. Germline loops: CDR1 SGHRS, CDR2 YFSETQ. V trimming: 3 bases; J trimming: 2 bases; junction bases outside the gene matches: 4. The CDR3 reads CASSSGTGGNQPQHF. DNA for the CDR3: TGCGCCAGCAGCTCCGGGACAGGAGGCAATCAGCCCCAGCATTTT.

V gene TRBV7-2 combines with J gene TRBJ2-3; 7 nucleotides match TRBD2. Germline V lookup: CDR1 SGHTA, CDR2 FQGNSA. V was clipped by 3 bases and J by 5 bases; unmatched bases: 11. The CDR3 totals 16 residues. Here the CDR3 DNA reads TGTGCCAGCAGCTTCTCAGCGGGGTTTGGGGAAGATACGCAGTATTTT. Encoded protein: CASSFSAGFGEDTQYF.

This clone appeared a single time. The chain links TRBV27 to TRBJ2-1; 8 bases fit TRBD1. The CDR3 consists of 14 residues. The junction had 6 bases not matched to a gene; V was cut back by 5 bases and J by 6 bases. Germline loops: CDR1 MNHEY, CDR2 SMNVEV (reference sequence). The CDR3 loop is CASSPGQGLNEQFF. The CDR3 DNA reads TGTGCCAGCAGTCCTGGACAGGGCCTCAATGAGCAGTTCTTC.

This clone has more than one count but fewer than ten. This chain joins TRBV6-1 and TRBJ1-2; possible D gene TRBD1, 5 bases. Germline V gives CDR1 MNHNS, CDR2 SASEGT. V lost 0 bases to trimming and J lost 4 bases, with 9 bases between them. The CDR3 totals 14 residues. The CDR3: CASSEAPGVYGYTF. In DNA, the CDR3 is TGTGCCAGCAGTGAAGCGCCGGGGGTCTATGGCTACACCTTC.

This sequence joins TRBV4-3 and TRBJ2-1, with TRBD2 matching 7 bases. The V gene's germline CDR1 is LGHNA and CDR2 YSLEER. The CDR3 length is 16 residues. V shed 0 bases and J 0 bases; nucleotides not matched to a gene: 2. The CDR3 bases are TGCGCCAGCAGCCAAGATTGGGGGGGCTCCTACAATGAGCAGTTCTTC. It codes for CASSQDWGGSYNEQFF.

The chain joins TRBV10-3 to TRBJ2-3; TRBD2 matches at 7 bases. This CDR3 has 15 residues. Trimming at V came to 0 bases and at J to 4 bases, leaving 4 bases not matched to a gene. Germline loops: CDR1 ENHRY, CDR2 SYGVKD. The CDR3 loop reads CAISESGGLSDTQYF. In DNA form, the CDR3 reads TGTGCCATCAGTGAGTCCGGGGGGTTATCAGATACGCAGTATTTT.

V gene TRBV6-5 combines with J gene TRBJ2-7; 7 nucleotides align to TRBD1. V lost 6 bases to trimming and J lost 2 bases; unmatched junction nucleotides: 7. Looked up from germline, CDR1 is MNHEY and CDR2 is SVGAGI. CDR3 length: 14 amino acids. This CDR3 is CASRSDRAPYEQYF. In DNA, the CDR3 is TGTGCCAGCAGGTCAGACAGGGCCCCCTACGAGCAGTACTTC.

The rearrangement links TRBV6-1 to TRBJ1-2; D call uncertain. With 1 base removed from V and 0 bases from J, the gap between germline ends came to 9 bases. CDR3 length: 15 amino acids. The germline V gene encodes CDR1 MNHNS and CDR2 SASEGT. CDR3 residues: CASSEVYTTNYGYTF. CDR3 nucleotides: TGTGCCAGCAGTGAAGTTTACACTACTAACTATGGCTACACCTTC.

The rearrangement joins TRBV30 to TRBJ1-1; D is possibly TRBD1 (6 bases). Germline CDR1 GTSNPN, CDR2 SVGIG (reference sequence). V lost 8 bases and J lost 3, with 16 bases in between. The CDR3 loop spans 13 amino acids. The CDR3 protein is CANRAYRDTEAFF. The CDR3 nucleotides are TGTGCCAACAGGGCATATAGGGACACTGAAGCTTTCTTT.

J is TRBJ1-1 and V is TRBV28; 7 nucleotides match TRBD1. The length of the CDR3 is 14 residues. V lost 5 bases and J lost 9; bases outside the gene matches: 12. Germline loops: CDR1 MDHEN, CDR2 SYDVKM. The CDR3 sequence: CASSILDRVAQAFF. CDR3 sequence (DNA): TGTGCCAGCAGTATCCTAGACAGGGTAGCCCAAGCTTTCTTT.

The rearrangement joins TRBV7-9 to TRBJ1-1; D is ambiguous. Germline assignment: CDR1 SEHNR and CDR2 FQNEAQ (reference sequence). V lost 2 bases and J 0 bases, leaving 4 bases between the germline ends. The CDR3 totals 13 residues. The chain's CDR3 is CASSLTLNTEAFF. Written as DNA, the CDR3 is TGTGCCAGCAGCTTAACACTGAACACTGAAGCTTTCTTT.

J is TRBJ1-1 and V is TRBV27; 8 bases agree with TRBD1. Germline trimming cut 4 bases from V and 1 base from J; bases unmatched to any gene: 8. From germline, CDR1 is MNHEY and CDR2 SMNVEV (reference sequence). The length of the CDR3 is 16 residues. CDR3 protein: CASSSGQGGPNTEAFF. CDR3 DNA: TGTGCCAGCAGTTCTGGACAGGGAGGGCCGAACACTGAAGCTTTCTTT.